The 29 T cell receptor beta chains below were found in one sample sequenced in a study of T cells in Graves' hyperthyroidism and ophthalmopathy. Using RNA transcripts as the source, TCR beta CDR3 regions were amplified. When the TCR CDR3 underwent first-round RT-PCR, the HTBI primer set was used. TCRdb recomputed calls from the multiplex PCR reads with MiXCR, one row per CDR3 protein. The profile covers 800,000 or so distinct CDR3 sequences, with roughly 40% appearing a single time and approximately 10% taken by the ten largest. Specimen: blood. The receptors derive from a young man with Graves' hyperthyroidism.

This clonotype was seen only a few times. V gene TRBV12-5 combines with J gene TRBJ1-2; possible D gene TRBD1, 5 bases. This CDR3 is 16 amino acids long. V lost 0 bases to trimming and J lost 1 base, with 12 bases between them. Germline CDR1 and CDR2: LGHNT and FRNRAP. DNA for the CDR3: TGTGCTAGTGGTTTGGTACTAGGGACCCTTAACTATGGCTACACCTTC. It encodes CASGLVLGTLNYGYTF.

In its sample, this clonotype was seen a few times. V is TRBV12-3 or TRBV12-4 and J is TRBJ2-2; D ambiguous. The germline V and J ends were trimmed by 0 bases and 3 bases, with 2 bases remaining between them. The CDR3 covers 13 residues. The CDR3 coding sequence is TGTGCCAGCAGTTTAGCATACACCGGGGAGCTGTTTTTT. Translated, it gives CASSLAYTGELFF.

The genes are TRBV7-9 and TRBJ1-4, with TRBD1 identical over 7 bases. Trimming took 1 base from V and 15 from J; bases not matched to a gene: 5. Germline CDR1 SEHNR, CDR2 FQNEAQ (reference sequence). The CDR3 contains 12 residues. DNA of the CDR3: TGTGCCAGCAGCTTAGGACAGGGTAAAATGTTTTTT. Encoded protein: CASSLGQGKMFF.

In its sample, this clonotype was seen a few times. The V gene is TRBV5-1, the J gene TRBJ2-7; either TRBD1 or TRBD2 may fit D (5 bases each). In germline, CDR1 is SGHRS, CDR2 YFSETQ. Trimming cost V 1 base and J 0 bases, with 14 bases left between them. The CDR3 totals 16 residues. DNA of the CDR3: TGCGCCAGCAGCTTGCGTCCCAGGGAGCCCTCCTACGAGCAGTACTTC. This sequence encodes CASSLRPREPSYEQYF.

This sequence joins TRBV12-3 or TRBV12-4 and TRBJ1-2; TRBD1 matches 7 bases. The CDR3 runs to 14 residues. J was trimmed by 4 bases and V by 6 bases; bases with no gene match: 8. The CDR3 is CASSENDRAYGYTF. CDR3 nucleotides: TGTGCCAGCAGCGAAAACGACAGGGCCTATGGCTACACCTTC.

The sample holds one count of this clonotype. At one of its ends the junction is not consistent with the germline gene, which may arise from a read error. This chain joins TRBV5-1 and TRBJ2-7, with 8 bases fitting TRBD1. Germline V gene sequence: CDR1 SGHRS, CDR2 YFSETQ. This CDR3 has 15 amino acids. As DNA, the CDR3 is TGCGCCAGCAGCTTATTGGGGACAGGCTCCCACGAGCAGTACTTC. This translates into CASSLLGTGSHEQYF.

The rearrangement uses TRBV29-1 and TRBJ2-6; no clear D gene. The CDR3 runs 14 residues. Trimming removed 4 bases at V and 2 bases at J, with 9 bases between. Germline values: CDR1 SQVTM, CDR2 ANQGSEA. This chain's CDR3 is CSVGHSPGANVLTF. In DNA, the CDR3 is TGCAGCGTTGGTCACAGCCCTGGGGCCAACGTCCTGACTTTC.

There are a few counts of this clonotype. J is TRBJ2-7 and V is TRBV14; 8 nucleotides line up with TRBD1. The V gene end was trimmed by 8 bases and the J gene end by 3 bases; junction bases not matched to a gene: 9. The CDR3 has 14 residues. Germline V gene lookup returns CDR1 SGHDN and CDR2 FVKESK. The CDR3 DNA is TGTGCCAGCGCGGGACAGGATGGCGTCTACGAGCAGTACTTC. Translation gives CASAGQDGVYEQYF.

CDR3 DNA sequence: TGCGCCAGCAGGCGGGACTTTTCCTCCTACGAGCAGTACTTC. Protein product: CASRRDFSSYEQYF. The V call is TRBV5-1, the J call TRBJ2-7; D might be TRBD2 (6 bases). V lost 5 bases and J lost 0, with 12 bases in between. The CDR3 extends over 14 amino acids. Looked up from germline, CDR1 is SGHRS and CDR2 is YFSETQ. The whole variable domain, remainder taken from reference TRBV5-1 and TRBJ2-7, is KAGVTQTPRYLIKTRGQQVTLSCSPISGHRSVSWYQQTPGQGLQFLFEYFSETQRNKGNFPGRFSGRQFSNSRSEMNVSTLELGDSALYLCASRRDFSSYEQYFGPGTRLTVT.

Here the CDR3 DNA reads TGTGCCACCAGCAGCTACTCGCGGACTGGGAACACTGAAGCTTTCTTT. Protein sequence: CATSSYSRTGNTEAFF. The V call is TRBV15, the J call TRBJ1-1; D unresolved. CDR3 length: 16 residues. CDR1 LNHNV and CDR2 YYDKDF come from the germline V gene (reference sequence). V lost 3 bases to trimming and J lost 1 base, with 15 bases between them. Looking up the rest from reference TRBV15 and TRBJ1-1 gives the full variable domain: DAMVIQNPRYQVTQFGKPVTLSCSQTLNHNVMYWYQQKSSQAPKLLFHYYDKDFNNEADTPDNFQSRRPNTSFCFLDIRSPGLGDTAMYLCATSSYSRTGNTEAFFGQGTRLTVV.

The rearrangement links TRBV4-2 to TRBJ2-7; D unresolved. The CDR3 extends over 15 amino acids. V lost 0 bases to trimming and J lost 2 bases, with 11 bases between them. The V gene's germline CDR1 is LGHNA and CDR2 YNFKEQ. The DNA for the CDR3 is TGTGCCAGCAGCCAAGAGTATCCGACGGCCTACGAGCAGTACTTC. It encodes CASSQEYPTAYEQYF.

Points on this clonotype: Since no conserved phenylalanine or tryptophan closes the CDR3, a read error is the likely cause. The rearrangement joins TRBV7-8 to TRBJ1-4; D gene uncertain. Deletions cut 1 base from V and 0 bases from J, with 9 bases between. This CDR3 comprises 16 residues. Germline V gene sequence: CDR1 SGHVS, CDR2 FQNEAQ. CDR3 DNA: TGTGCCAGCAGCTTAGGGGCAGGACCAACTAATGAAAAACTGTTTTTA. Amino acid sequence: CASSLGAGPTNEKLFL.

This chain links TRBV29-1 with TRBJ1-2, with D maybe TRBD1 (5 bases). Germline loops: CDR1 SQVTM, CDR2 ANQGSEA. CDR3 size: 11 residues. V lost 8 bases, J lost 5 bases, and 12 bases lay in between. The CDR3 DNA reads TGCAGCTTCGACAGTCCATATGGCTACACCTTC. It encodes CSFDSPYGYTF.

About this clonotype: At one boundary the junction diverges from the germline segment, which might be a read error. The rearrangement uses TRBV2 and TRBJ1-1; TRBD1 aligns across 7 bases. CDR1 SNHLY and CDR2 FYNNEI come from the germline V gene. This CDR3 is 14 amino acids long. CDR3 sequence reads: CAGSEGQKDTEAFF. CDR3 nucleotides: TGTGCCGGCAGTGAGGGACAGAAAGACACTGAAGCTTTCTTT.

This clonotype was counted between two and nine times. This sequence joins TRBV6-5 and TRBJ2-5; 8 bases are a match to TRBD2. Germline CDR1 reads MNHEY; CDR2 reads SVGAGI. The J segment lost 5 bases and the V segment lost 3 bases, leaving 5 bases of the junction unmatched. This CDR3 is 14 amino acids long. The chain's CDR3 is CASSYVRGEETQYF. The CDR3 DNA is TGTGCCAGCAGTTATGTGCGGGGGGAGGAGACCCAGTACTTC.

The chain is built from TRBV20-1 and TRBJ2-7; TRBD2 matches at 8 bases. The CDR3 runs to 12 residues. Losses at the gene ends were 6 bases for V and 3 bases for J; bases not matched to a gene: 4. Germline CDR1 DFQATT, CDR2 SNEGSKA (reference sequence). CDR3 amino acids: CSATSGDYEQYF. The CDR3 DNA follows: TGCAGTGCCACTAGCGGAGACTACGAGCAGTACTTC.

V gene TRBV21-1 combines with J gene TRBJ1-3. TRBV21-1 is a pseudogene. The CDR3 runs 15 residues. The CDR3 region has the DNA TGTGCCAGCAGCAGAGCGGCCAGACCTGGAAACACCATATATTTT. It specifies CASSRAARPGNTIYF.

V gene TRBV12-3 or TRBV12-4 combines with J gene TRBJ2-7, with 7 bases matching TRBD1. The CDR3 extends over 15 amino acids. Germline trimming cut 7 bases from V and 3 bases from J; bases unmatched to any gene: 12. CDR3 protein: CASTEIPGQSYEQYF. For the CDR3, the DNA is TGTGCCAGCACCGAAATCCCGGGACAGAGCTACGAGCAGTACTTC.

The gene calls are TRBV7-9 and TRBJ2-2, with D perhaps matching TRBD2 (6 bases). CDR1 SEHNR and CDR2 FQNEAQ come from the germline V gene (reference sequence). Between the trimmed V and J ends, which lost 9 bases and 8 bases, there was a span of 16 bases. The CDR3 is 13 residues long. The CDR3 is CARATLASGELFF. Written as DNA, the CDR3 is TGTGCCAGGGCGACCCTAGCGTCGGGGGAGCTGTTTTTT. The full variable domain, in which reference TRBV7-9 and TRBJ2-2 provide the parts outside the CDR3, is DTGVSQNPRHKITKRGQNVTFRCDPISEHNRLYWYRQTLGQGPEFLTYFQNEAQLEKSRLLSDRFSAERPKGSFSTLEIQRTEQGDSAMYLCARATLASGELFFGEGSRLTVL.

At least ten counts were recorded for this clonotype. V usage is TRBV19 and J usage is TRBJ1-5; unclear D gene. V lost 7 bases to trimming and J lost 0 bases, with 10 bases between them. CDR1 is LNHDA, CDR2 SQIVND, per germline (reference sequence). The CDR3 is 14 residues long. The CDR3 spells CASTPGDSNQPQHF. As DNA, the CDR3 is TGTGCCAGTACTCCTGGGGATAGCAATCAGCCCCAGCATTTT.

The table lists this clonotype with many counts. The chain is built from TRBV20-1 and TRBJ1-4; unclear D gene. This CDR3 has 13 amino acids. V was shortened by 0 bases and J by 8 bases, with 10 bases between the two germline ends. Germline CDR1 and CDR2: DFQATT and SNEGSKA (reference sequence). The CDR3 loop reads CSAREDFWEKLFF. The CDR3 DNA reads as TGCAGTGCTAGAGAGGACTTTTGGGAAAAACTGTTTTTT.

The table lists this clonotype with a few counts. V gene TRBV5-1 combines with J gene TRBJ1-6; no clear D gene. The CDR3 length is 14 residues. Trimming removed 6 bases from V and 7 bases from J, with 14 bases in between. Germline V gene lookup returns CDR1 SGHRS and CDR2 YFSETQ. The CDR3, as DNA: TGCGCCAGCACCACGGGAGGCGGCAATTCACCCCTCCACTTT. Translated, it gives CASTTGGGNSPLHF.

The V call is TRBV12-3 or TRBV12-4, the J call TRBJ1-6; 10 bases line up with TRBD1. J gave up 0 bases and V 6 bases, and 5 bases lay outside the gene matches. The CDR3 has 17 residues. CDR3 amino acids: CASRGDRGSSYNSPLHF. The CDR3 DNA reads as TGTGCCAGCAGAGGGGACAGGGGAAGCTCCTATAATTCACCCCTCCACTTT.

The chain employs TRBV5-1 and TRBJ1-1; 10 bases are a match to TRBD1. The V and J ends lost 1 base and 8 bases, in that order; junction bases with no gene match: 11. Germline V lookup: CDR1 SGHRS, CDR2 YFSETQ. This CDR3 spans 16 amino acids. For the CDR3, the DNA is TGCGCCAGCAGCTTGAATCTTCGACAGGGGGCAAACGAAGCTTTCTTT. This sequence encodes CASSLNLRQGANEAFF.

This chain links TRBV9 with TRBJ1-4; no clear D. The CDR3 totals 13 residues. V was clipped by 4 bases and J by 5 bases, with 9 bases between them. Germline loops: CDR1 SGDLS, CDR2 YYNGEE. This chain's CDR3 is CASSPHANEKLFF. In DNA form, the CDR3 reads TGTGCCAGCAGCCCCCACGCCAATGAAAAACTGTTTTTT.

Concerning this clonotype itself: One junction end disagrees with the germline gene, perhaps due to a read error. The rearrangement uses TRBV2 and TRBJ1-2; D might be TRBD1 (5 bases). Per the germline V gene, CDR1 is SNHLY and CDR2 is FYNNEI. The CDR3 has 13 residues. As DNA, the CDR3 is TGTGCCAGCAGGGCCGGAGAGGACAATGGCAACACCTTC. This encodes CASRAGEDNGNTF. The variable domain in full, completed from reference TRBV2 and TRBJ1-2, reads EPEVTQTPSHQVTQMGQEVILRCVPISNHLYFYWYRQILGQKVEFLVSFYNNEISEKSEIFDDQFSVERPDGSNFTLKIRSTKLEDSAMYFCASRAGEDNGNTFGSGTRLTVV.

This clonotype was seen a few times. DNA of the CDR3: TGTGCCAGTATACCCGGCAGGGGAACCGGGGAGCTGTTTTTT. It translates to CASIPGRGTGELFF. This rearrangement joins TRBV19 to TRBJ2-2, with D perhaps matching TRBD1 (6 bases). The germline gives CDR1 LNHDA, CDR2 SQIVND (reference sequence). The CDR3 sequence is 14 residues long. Trimming took 7 bases from V and 5 from J, leaving 14 bases between them.

The chain links TRBV29-1 to TRBJ2-5; 7 bases are shared with TRBD2. CDR1 and CDR2 (germline): SQVTM, ANQGSEA. The CDR3 is 14 amino acids. V shed 0 bases, J shed 2 bases, and the junction held 3 bases outside the gene matches. The CDR3 sequence is CSVEEGGEQETQYF. In DNA, the CDR3 is TGCAGCGTTGAAGAGGGGGGGGAACAAGAGACCCAGTACTTC. Using reference TRBV29-1 and TRBJ2-5 for the parts outside the CDR3, the full variable domain is SAVISQKPSRDICQRGTSLTIQCQVDSQVTMMFWYRQQPGQSLTLIATANQGSEATYESGFVIDKFPISRPNLTFSTLTVSNMSPEDSSIYLCSVEEGGEQETQYFGPGTRLLVL.

This clonotype came up many times. V is TRBV9 and J is TRBJ2-2; D remains unclear. The germline V gene has CDR1 SGDLS and CDR2 YYNGEE. Trimming pared 0 bases from V and 0 bases from J, leaving 3 bases between. The CDR3 contains 14 residues. The CDR3 bases are TGTGCCAGCAGCGTAGACGCGAACACCGGGGAGCTGTTTTTT. Translating it yields CASSVDANTGELFF.